Below are 5 T cell receptor beta chains sequenced from a single sample in a study of shared clonotypes between healthy human individuals. Profiled with immunoSEQ multiplex PCR; TCRdb holds only in-frame clones, not every one. The sample comprises about 500,000 clones, around 77% of which are singletons, and 9.5% to 15% rests with the top ten. Sample: PBMCs. These receptors were obtained from a woman in her 40s in good health. Some clones in this sample may be carry-over from other donors' samples.

This clone was recorded at least ten times. V is TRBV2 and J is TRBJ2-1, with 9 bases matching TRBD1. V lost 4 bases and J lost 3; bases outside the gene matches: 4. Germline loops: CDR1 SNHLY, CDR2 FYNNEI. This CDR3 is built from 15 residues. This CDR3 reads CASSGRTGDYNEQFF. CDR3 bases: TGTGCCAGCAGTGGACGGACAGGGGACTACAATGAGCAGTTCTTC. The full variable domain, in which reference TRBV2 and TRBJ2-1 provide the parts outside the CDR3, is EPEVTQTPSHQVTQMGQEVILRCVPISNHLYFYWYRQILGQKVEFLVSFYNNEISEKSEIFDDQFSVERPDGSNFTLKIRSTKLEDSAMYFCASSGRTGDYNEQFFGPGTRLTVL.

The genes are TRBV7-2 and TRBJ1-5; D ambiguous. V lost 5 bases, J lost 4 bases, and 6 bases lay in between. The CDR3 extends over 12 amino acids. The germline V gene has CDR1 SGHTA and CDR2 FQGNSA. CDR3 DNA sequence: TGTGCCAGCAGCCAAGATAATCAGCCCCAGCATTTT. Protein sequence: CASSQDNQPQHF. The full variable domain, its missing parts supplied by reference TRBV7-2 and TRBJ1-5, is GAGVSQSPSNKVTEKGKDVELRCDPISGHTALYWYRQSLGQGLEFLIYFQGNSAPDKSGLPSDRFSAERTGGSVSTLTIQRTQQEDSAVYLCASSQDNQPQHFGDGTRLSIL.

Details on this clone: A single base is all that separates this from a far larger clone, so a read error is likely. This sequence joins TRBV29-1 and TRBJ1-2; D is unresolved. Trimming removed 7 bases from V and 2 bases from J, with 20 bases in between. The CDR3 length is 15 residues. Looked up from germline, CDR1 is SQVTM and CDR2 is ANQGSEA. CDR3 nucleotide sequence: TGCAGCGCCCAACCGGGCCCGCGGGGAAACTATGGCTACACCTTC. This sequence encodes CSAQPGPRGNYGYTF.

The V and J genes are TRBV7-2 and TRBJ1-2, with D unclear. V was cut by 5 bases and J by 2 bases, with 9 bases left in between. The CDR3 contains 13 residues. The germline V gene encodes CDR1 SGHTA and CDR2 FQGNSA. The CDR3 sequence is CASSPDVNYGYTF. CDR3 DNA: TGTGCCAGCAGCCCCGACGTAAACTATGGCTACACCTTC.

Only a few counts were recorded for this clone. V and J are TRBV29-1 and TRBJ2-1, with D uncertain. V was clipped by 2 bases and J by 15 bases, with 8 bases between them. CDR3 length: 9 amino acids. The germline CDR1 and CDR2 sequences are SQVTM and ANQGSEA. CDR3 in amino acids: CSVELVPFF. DNA for the CDR3: TGCAGCGTTGAACTTGTGCCGTTCTTC.